This T cell receptor (beta chain) was documented in a study of T cell responses to AZD1222 COVID-19 vaccine. Findings and limits, study-wide: There were repertoire samples only from the period after the peak T cell response. Unmutated variant regions reportedly attract nearly half of all spike-specific TCRs. Elevations in Spike-specific TCR breadth and depth followed administration of two AZD1222 doses.

The data were produced by immunoSEQ multiplex PCR, yet TCRdb's version contains in-frame clones alone and is incomplete. The sample carries some 150,000 clones, around 88% recorded once. Germline CDR1 and CDR2: MGHRA and YSYEKL. The CDR3 is 14 residues long. Trimming removed 1 base from V and 4 bases from J, with 11 bases in between. A note on this clone: The antigen is unknown.

The V gene is TRBV4-1, the J gene TRBJ2-7; D not certain. The clonotype was recovered from an adult in good health. The sample consisted of peripheral blood, taken on day 0 of MenACWY control vaccination. In DNA form, the CDR3 reads TGCGCCAGCAGCCAAGTTGCCCCGATATACGAGCAGTACTTC. Amino acids: CASSQVAPIYEQYF.